This is a list of T cell receptor beta chains from one sample in a study of early T cells in non-severe SARS-CoV-2 infection. From the 5' RACE reads, TCRdb called clonotypes with MiXCR, one entry per CDR3 protein. The sample holds some 48,000 distinct CDR3 sequences, around 6.5% seen once. The sequenced sample was whole blood, obtained at baseline. The receptors here all came from an adult who was a healthcare worker with PCR-confirmed SARS-CoV-2 infection or an uninfected control (not recorded which). The CDR3 runs from the conserved cysteine through the conserved F or W. The D gene is left open where the match is weak. The listing skips clone size in some rows; elsewhere it reads once, few, many or a size class.

V gene,D gene,J gene,clone size,CDR3 DNA,CDR3 protein
TRBV9,.,TRBJ1-3,.,TGTGCCAGCAGCGTAGGCTCCTCTAGCTCTGGAAACACCATATATTTT,CASSVGSSSSGNTIYF
TRBV30,.,TRBJ1-2,.,TGTGCCTGGAGTTCGGTTAACTATGGCTACACCTTC,CAWSSVNYGYTF
TRBV29-1,.,TRBJ2-7,few,TGCAGCGTTGCCTCCGGCGGATCCTACGAGCAGTACTTC,CSVASGGSYEQYF
TRBV5-1,.,TRBJ2-2,.,TGCGCCAGCAGCTTGGTGGGGTCACCGAACACCGGGGAGCTGTTTTTT,CASSLVGSPNTGELFF
TRBV18,.,TRBJ2-1,many,TGTGCCAGCTCACCACCAAGCGTCAATGAGCAGTTCTTC,CASSPPSVNEQFF
TRBV29-1,.,TRBJ1-2,many,TGCAGCGGGAGTGGCGGAAGATATGGCTACACCTTC,CSGSGGRYGYTF
TRBV20-1,TRBD2,TRBJ2-2,few,TGCAGTGCAAGCCCCCTACTAGCGGCGAACACCGGGGAGCTGTTTTTT,CSASPLLAANTGELFF
TRBV6-6,.,TRBJ2-1,.,TGTGCCAGCAGCTTGCGGGCCTACAATGAGCAGTTCTTC,CASSLRAYNEQFF
TRBV3-1,.,TRBJ2-3,many,TGTGCCAGCAGCCTAGGGACCGGAGACTCAGATACGCAGTATTTT,CASSLGTGDSDTQYF
TRBV4-2,.,TRBJ2-3,many,TGTGCCAGCAGCCAAGATCTCTTAACCGGAGATACGCAGTATTTT,CASSQDLLTGDTQYF
TRBV29-1,TRBD2,TRBJ2-7,.,TGCAGCGCCACTAGCGGGATAAACGAGCAGTACTTC,CSATSGINEQYF
TRBV29-1,.,TRBJ1-5,.,TGCAGCGTTGTCGACAATAGCAATCAGCCCCAGCATTTT,CSVVDNSNQPQHF
TRBV5-1,TRBD2,TRBJ2-5,.,TGCACCAGCAGCTTGACTAGCATCAGGACAGAGACCCAGTACTTC,CTSSLTSIRTETQYF
TRBV28,TRBD1,TRBJ2-2,few,TGTGCCAGCAGTGCCGGGACAGGTATCAGGGAGCTGTTTTTT,CASSAGTGIRELFF
TRBV5-1,.,TRBJ1-2,few,TGCGCCAGCAGCTTGACGTCTAACTATGGCTACACCTTC,CASSLTSNYGYTF
TRBV28,.,TRBJ1-1,large,TGTGCCAGCAAGCAGCTGAACACTGAAGCTTTCTTT,CASKQLNTEAFF
TRBV10-3,TRBD1,TRBJ2-1,many,TGTGCCATCAGTGGGACAGGGGTCGATGAGCAGTTCTTC,CAISGTGVDEQFF
TRBV12-3/TRBV12-4,.,TRBJ1-2,few,.,CASSFAQGSIF
TRBV7-9,TRBD1,TRBJ2-3,many,TGTGCCAGCAGCTTAAGAACCCTCGGGGACAGGGTAGGAGATACGCAGTATTTT,CASSLRTLGDRVGDTQYF
TRBV29-1,.,TRBJ2-1,few,TGCAGCGTCCAGGGTGGCACGAGCTCCTACAATGAGCAGTTCTTC,CSVQGGTSSYNEQFF
TRBV6-5,.,TRBJ1-1,.,TGTGCCAGCTTGACGTCAGGGGAAGCTTTCTTT,CASLTSGEAFF
TRBV6-6,.,TRBJ1-3,few,TGTGCCAGCCGTGAGGGGTCTAAGAACACCATATATTTT,CASREGSKNTIYF
TRBV5-4,.,TRBJ1-5,few,TGTGCCAGCAGCCTCGTTCATGGCGACGGCAATCAGCCCCAGCATTTT,CASSLVHGDGNQPQHF
TRBV20-1,.,TRBJ1-2,many,TGCAGTGCCGTGGGTGGAGGAAATGGCTACACCTTC,CSAVGGGNGYTF
TRBV7-9,.,TRBJ2-6,few,TGTGCCAGCAGCTTAGCGCACCCAGGAAAACAGCTCTTCCCTGGGGCCAACGTCCTGACTTTC,CASSLAHPGKQLFPGANVLTF
TRBV5-1,.,TRBJ2-3,many,TGCGCCAGCAGCTTGGTTAGGTTAAACGACCTAGATACGCAGTATTTT,CASSLVRLNDLDTQYF
TRBV10-3,.,TRBJ2-7,medium-sized,TGTGCCATCAGTGATTTAGTCGACGAGCAGTACTTC,CAISDLVDEQYF
TRBV19,.,TRBJ2-1,.,TGTGCCAGTAGTAAGGGGGCCTACAATGAGCAGTTCTTC,CASSKGAYNEQFF
TRBV28,.,TRBJ2-3,many,TGTGCCAGCAGGGACTACCATCTCACAGATACGCAGTATTTT,CASRDYHLTDTQYF
TRBV14,.,TRBJ2-3,many,TGTGCCAGCAGCCAAGTTCGCCTAGCGAGTAGCACAGATACGCAGTATTTT,CASSQVRLASSTDTQYF
TRBV20-1,TRBD2,TRBJ2-5,.,TGCAGTGCTAGCCTCACAGGGACTAGCAGAGAGACCCAGTACTTC,CSASLTGTSRETQYF
TRBV4-3,.,TRBJ2-5,.,TGCGCCAGCAGCCAAGGGCCAGCGGAAGAGACCCAGTACTTC,CASSQGPAEETQYF
TRBV20-1,TRBD1,TRBJ2-7,few,TGCAGTGCCGCTAGAGGGACAGACTCCTACGAGCAGTACTTC,CSAARGTDSYEQYF
TRBV29-1,TRBD2,TRBJ2-1,many,TGCAGCGTTGAAGCGCCGACTAGCGGGGGGAATGAGCAGTTCTTC,CSVEAPTSGGNEQFF
TRBV20-1,.,TRBJ1-5,.,TGCAGTGCTTATCCTCATTCGGATCAGCCCCAGCATTTT,CSAYPHSDQPQHF
TRBV6-1,.,TRBJ1-2,.,TGTGCCAGCAGTTTCCGGACAACAGCTAACTATGGCTACACCTTC,CASSFRTTANYGYTF
TRBV20-1,TRBD1,TRBJ2-7,few,TGCAGTGCTAGAGTTCCGGGACAGGGGTTGAAGCAGTACTTC,CSARVPGQGLKQYF
TRBV6-1,.,TRBJ2-1,.,TGTGCCAGCAGTGGGACCAGGGGATTAGATGAGCAGTTCTTC,CASSGTRGLDEQFF
TRBV12-3/TRBV12-4,.,TRBJ2-3,few,TGTGCCAGCAGACATAGCGGTAGCACAGATACGCAGTATTTT,CASRHSGSTDTQYF
TRBV4-1,TRBD2,TRBJ2-1,many,TGCGCCAGCAGCCAACGACCGGGACTAGCGGGGGGCATGGAGCAGTTCTTC,CASSQRPGLAGGMEQFF